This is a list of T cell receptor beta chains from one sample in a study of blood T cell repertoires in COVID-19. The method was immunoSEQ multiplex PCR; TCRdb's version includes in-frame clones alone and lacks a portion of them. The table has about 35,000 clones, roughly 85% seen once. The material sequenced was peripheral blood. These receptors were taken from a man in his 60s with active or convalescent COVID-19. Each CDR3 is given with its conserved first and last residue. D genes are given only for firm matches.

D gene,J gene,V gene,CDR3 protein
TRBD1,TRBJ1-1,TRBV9,CASSVESRGLTTEAFF
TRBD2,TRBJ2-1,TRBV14,CASSRRSLLLAGGSNEQFF
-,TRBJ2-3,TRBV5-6,CASSWVNEADTQYF
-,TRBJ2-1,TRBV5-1,CASSLRQGAYNEQFF
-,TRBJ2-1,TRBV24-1,CATSDPRGDKSNEQFF
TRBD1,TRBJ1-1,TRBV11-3,CASSSGQGYPTEAFF
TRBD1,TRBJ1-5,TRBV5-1,CASSLGGTGNQPQHF
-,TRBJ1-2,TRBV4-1,CASSQERGGYNYGYTF
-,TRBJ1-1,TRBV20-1,CSASRAGTNTEAFF
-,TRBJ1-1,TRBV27,CASSRSWGLMAEAFF
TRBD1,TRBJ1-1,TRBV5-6,CASSPGQGRWDTEAFF
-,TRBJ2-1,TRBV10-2,CASLDPRSSYNEQFF
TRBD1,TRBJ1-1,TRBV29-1,CSSKKGGQGSPEAFF
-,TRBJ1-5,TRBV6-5,CASSYGGRYSNQPQHF
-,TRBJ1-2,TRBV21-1,CASSKEGPGQGGGYTF
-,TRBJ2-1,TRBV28,CASSLGRVPNNEQFF
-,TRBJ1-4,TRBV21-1,CASSTDQFFNRSSIRTNEKLFF
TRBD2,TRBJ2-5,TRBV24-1,CATSDFLAGVETQYF
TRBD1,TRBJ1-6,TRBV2,CASSQLGTGDSPLHF
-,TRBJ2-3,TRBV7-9,CASSIDTNTQYF
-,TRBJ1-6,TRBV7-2,CASSLVGDSLHF
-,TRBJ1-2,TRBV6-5,CASRAEGSNYGYTF
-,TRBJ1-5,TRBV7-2,CASSSQGRGQPQHF
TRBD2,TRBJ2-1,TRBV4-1,CASSYSSGGISYNEQFF
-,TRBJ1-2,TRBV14,CASSQDLTGGGYTF
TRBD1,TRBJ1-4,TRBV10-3,CAISETGGEKLFF
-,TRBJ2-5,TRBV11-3,CASSSEGTETQYF
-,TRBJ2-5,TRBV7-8,CASSFRTENPQETQYF
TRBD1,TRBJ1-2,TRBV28,CASSRPQGQAGYTF
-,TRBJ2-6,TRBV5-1,CASRTVPGANVLTF
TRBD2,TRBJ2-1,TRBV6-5,CASSYSTSGLPGEQFF
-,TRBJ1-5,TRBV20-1,CSVRTSATQHF
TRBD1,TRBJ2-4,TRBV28,CASSFHSRGLAKNIQYF
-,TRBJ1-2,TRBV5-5,CASSLEGPGVLYGYTF
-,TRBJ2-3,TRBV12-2,CASRLWTASTDTQYF
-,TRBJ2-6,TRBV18,CASGRGSGANVLTF
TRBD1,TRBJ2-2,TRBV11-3,CASSLGGGSTGELFF
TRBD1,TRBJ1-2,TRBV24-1,CATSDPKPDRGSYGYTF
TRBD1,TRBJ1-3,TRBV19,CASSGNRDRGAISGNTIYF
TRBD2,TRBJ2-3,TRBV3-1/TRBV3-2,CASSLSSGTSGTDTQYF
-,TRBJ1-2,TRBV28,CASRPPGSNYGYTF
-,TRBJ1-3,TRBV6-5,CASRPGSGNTIYF
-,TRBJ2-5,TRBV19,CASSIRTEETQYF
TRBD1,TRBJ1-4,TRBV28,CASSFLQGGNEKLFF
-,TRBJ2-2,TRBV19,CASTPDSSTGELFF
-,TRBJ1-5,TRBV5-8,CASSLQGYSNQPQHF
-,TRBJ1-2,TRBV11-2,CASSPRSRSHGYTF
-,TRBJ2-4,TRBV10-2,CASSEDRAKNIQYF
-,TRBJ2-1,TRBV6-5,CATGVRGSYNEQFF
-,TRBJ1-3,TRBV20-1,CGAVLGDTTYF
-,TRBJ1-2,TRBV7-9,CASSPSGGLSYGYTF
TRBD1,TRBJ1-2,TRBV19,CASRTGTGGSVYGYTF
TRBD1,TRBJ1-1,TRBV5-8,CASSLVRQGLLRGTEAFF
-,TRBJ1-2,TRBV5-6,CASSLDGGSYGYTF
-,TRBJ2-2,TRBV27,CASSLREYTGELFF
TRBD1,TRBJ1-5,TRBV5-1,CASSSRRGQSNQPQHF
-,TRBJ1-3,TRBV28,CASRPPGRASGNTIYF